This TCR beta chain was retrieved from a study of radiotherapy plus CTLA-4 blockade in lung cancer. Overall study context: Across the patients, objective responses occurred in approximately 18%, and disease control in about 29%. General study findings and limits: Among reported predictors of response, early blood T cell clone dynamics with interferon-beta performed best. Clones of tumor-derived TCRs expanded in blood after radiotherapy plus ipilimumab.

The assay was immunoSEQ multiplex PCR, and TCRdb's table has in-frame clones only and misses some. The table has tens of thousands of clones, more than 70% seen once. People whose metastatic non-small-cell lung cancer was chemo-refractory got focal radiation along with CTLA-4 blockade by ipilimumab. On this clone: Its antigen is undetermined.

This specimen was peripheral blood, taken from a patient treated with radiotherapy plus ipilimumab. This TCR was sampled from a human donor with non-small cell lung cancer whose response to radiotherapy plus ipilimumab could not be evaluated.

CDR3 bases: TGCGCCAGCAGCTACCCGACAGGGACTAGCACAGATACGCAGTATTTT. Its translation is CASSYPTGTSTDTQYF. The chain recombines TRBV5-1 with TRBJ2-3, with D perhaps TRBD1 (7 bases). Trimming cost V 3 bases and J 0 bases, with 14 bases left between them. Germline-derived CDR1 and CDR2 are SGHRS and YFSETQ. CDR3 length: 16 residues. The variable domain in full, completed from reference TRBV5-1 and TRBJ2-3, reads KAGVTQTPRYLIKTRGQQVTLSCSPISGHRSVSWYQQTPGQGLQFLFEYFSETQRNKGNFPGRFSGRQFSNSRSEMNVSTLELGDSALYLCASSYPTGTSTDTQYFGPGTRLTVL.